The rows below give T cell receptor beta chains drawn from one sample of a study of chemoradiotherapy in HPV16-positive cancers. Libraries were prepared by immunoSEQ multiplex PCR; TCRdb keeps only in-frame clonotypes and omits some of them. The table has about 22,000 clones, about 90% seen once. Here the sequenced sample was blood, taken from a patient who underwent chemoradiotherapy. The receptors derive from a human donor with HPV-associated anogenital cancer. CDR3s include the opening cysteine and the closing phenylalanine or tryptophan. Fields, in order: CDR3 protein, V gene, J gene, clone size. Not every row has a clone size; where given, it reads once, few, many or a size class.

CDR3 protein: CASSRAGGSITYEQYF
V gene: TRBV4-2
J gene: TRBJ2-7
clone size: once

CDR3 protein: CASSQLTGNTEAFF
V gene: TRBV4-1
J gene: TRBJ1-1
clone size: NA

CDR3 protein: CASSWGQGTYGYTF
V gene: TRBV7-9
J gene: TRBJ1-2
clone size: NA

CDR3 protein: CASSYRVGEQYF
V gene: TRBV7-9
J gene: TRBJ2-7
clone size: few

CDR3 protein: CASSPPFGGQFEQYF
V gene: TRBV11-2
J gene: TRBJ2-7
clone size: NA

CDR3 protein: CASSLEGGASSYEQYF
V gene: TRBV5-6
J gene: TRBJ2-7
clone size: few

CDR3 protein: CASSRLTGSYGYTF
V gene: TRBV2
J gene: TRBJ1-2
clone size: once

CDR3 protein: CASSLPGATEAFF
V gene: TRBV5-6
J gene: TRBJ1-1
clone size: NA

CDR3 protein: CASSLAWQGANEAFF
V gene: TRBV7-9
J gene: TRBJ1-1
clone size: NA

CDR3 protein: CASSPGRGRGANYGYTF
V gene: TRBV11-2
J gene: TRBJ1-2
clone size: NA

CDR3 protein: CASRIGTPSSSYNEQFF
V gene: TRBV19
J gene: TRBJ2-1
clone size: NA

CDR3 protein: CASSPPGGNTIYF
V gene: TRBV18
J gene: TRBJ1-3
clone size: NA

CDR3 protein: CASSPTPRGRFTYGYTF
V gene: TRBV18
J gene: TRBJ1-2
clone size: NA

CDR3 protein: CASSFRESTEAFF
V gene: TRBV7-8
J gene: TRBJ1-1
clone size: once

CDR3 protein: CAIKGSNQPQHF
V gene: TRBV10-3
J gene: TRBJ1-5
clone size: NA

CDR3 protein: CASSLGGHSYNEQFF
V gene: TRBV11-3
J gene: TRBJ2-1
clone size: NA

CDR3 protein: CASRLGGAKNTIYF
V gene: TRBV7-8
J gene: TRBJ1-3
clone size: NA

CDR3 protein: CAIGPSTDTQYF
V gene: TRBV2
J gene: TRBJ2-3
clone size: once

CDR3 protein: CASSQGGPSGEQYF
V gene: TRBV14
J gene: TRBJ2-7
clone size: NA

CDR3 protein: CASSLGWQAYGYTF
V gene: TRBV7-9
J gene: TRBJ1-2
clone size: NA

CDR3 protein: CASSLQGAYEQYF
V gene: TRBV27
J gene: TRBJ2-7
clone size: NA

CDR3 protein: CASRQTSGGVEQYF
V gene: TRBV2
J gene: TRBJ2-7
clone size: NA

CDR3 protein: CASSEASRSSYTF
V gene: TRBV6-1
J gene: TRBJ1-2
clone size: NA

CDR3 protein: CASSISHSSSGNTIYF
V gene: TRBV19
J gene: TRBJ1-3
clone size: NA

CDR3 protein: CASSLAGRVPYGYTF
V gene: TRBV5-1
J gene: TRBJ1-2
clone size: NA

CDR3 protein: CSVVYGGTEAFF
V gene: TRBV29-1
J gene: TRBJ1-1
clone size: NA

CDR3 protein: CASSLQENYGYTF
V gene: TRBV7-9
J gene: TRBJ1-2
clone size: NA

CDR3 protein: CASRATPASTDTQYF
V gene: TRBV6-1
J gene: TRBJ2-3
clone size: NA

CDR3 protein: CASGHTGAFF
V gene: TRBV2
J gene: TRBJ1-1
clone size: NA

CDR3 protein: CASSLGGRGLYEQYF
V gene: TRBV27
J gene: TRBJ2-7
clone size: NA

CDR3 protein: CASSEREGYEQYF
V gene: TRBV6-1
J gene: TRBJ2-7
clone size: once

CDR3 protein: CASSPPGRGGVTGELFF
V gene: TRBV19
J gene: TRBJ2-2
clone size: NA

CDR3 protein: CATSRDHFGYTF
V gene: TRBV15
J gene: TRBJ1-2
clone size: NA

CDR3 protein: CASSPTGLDYGYTF
V gene: TRBV11-2
J gene: TRBJ1-2
clone size: NA

CDR3 protein: CASSASGTGVLLGYTF
V gene: TRBV19
J gene: TRBJ1-2
clone size: NA

CDR3 protein: CASSRGRGGPDTQYF
V gene: TRBV4-1
J gene: TRBJ2-3
clone size: NA